This is a list of T cell receptor beta chains from one sample in a study of T cell responses to AZD1222 COVID-19 vaccine. The assay was immunoSEQ multiplex PCR, and TCRdb's table has in-frame clones only and misses some. Among about 130,000 clones, roughly 91% were seen once, and the ten largest hold roughly 7%. Sample: peripheral blood, taken 28 days after the second AZD1222 dose. These receptor sequences come from an adult who received the AZD1222 COVID-19 vaccine. The CDR3 runs from the conserved cysteine through the conserved F or W. D genes are given only for firm matches. Size values are once, few and many counts, or a class for expanded clones, and some rows have none.

CDR3aa: CASSYSGGAGGYEQYF
CDR3nt: TGTGCCAGCAGTTACTCGGGGGGGGCAGGGGGCTACGAGCAGTACTTC
v_gene: TRBV6-5
abundance: once
d_gene: .
j_gene: TRBJ2-7

CDR3aa: CATSEGTVSTDTQYF
CDR3nt: TGTGCCACCAGTGAAGGGACAGTCAGCACAGATACGCAGTATTTT
v_gene: TRBV24-1
abundance: .
d_gene: TRBD1
j_gene: TRBJ2-3

CDR3aa: CASTATGAVGGELFF
CDR3nt: TGTGCCAGCACCGCGACAGGGGCGGTCGGCGGGGAGCTGTTTTTT
v_gene: TRBV7-3
abundance: .
d_gene: TRBD1
j_gene: TRBJ2-2

CDR3aa: CASSRGRQNTEAFF
CDR3nt: TGTGCCAGTAGTAGAGGGAGGCAAAACACTGAAGCTTTCTTT
v_gene: TRBV19
abundance: .
d_gene: .
j_gene: TRBJ1-1

CDR3aa: CAWRAAQAGYGYTF
CDR3nt: TGTGCCTGGAGAGCAGCACAGGCGGGCTATGGCTACACCTTC
v_gene: TRBV30
abundance: .
d_gene: .
j_gene: TRBJ1-2

CDR3aa: CASSLGPGEAFF
CDR3nt: TGTGCCAGCAGCCTGGGGCCGGGCGAAGCTTTCTTT
v_gene: TRBV3-1/TRBV3-2
abundance: once
d_gene: .
j_gene: TRBJ1-1

CDR3aa: CASRRPGSGELFF
CDR3nt: TGTGCCAGCAGACGCCCGGGGTCCGGGGAGCTGTTTTTT
v_gene: TRBV4-2
abundance: .
d_gene: .
j_gene: TRBJ2-2

CDR3aa: CASSFRETGYTF
CDR3nt: TGTGCCAGCAGCTTCAGGGAAACCGGCTACACCTTC
v_gene: TRBV3-1/TRBV3-2
abundance: .
d_gene: .
j_gene: TRBJ1-2

CDR3aa: CSVEEVEGYTF
CDR3nt: TGCAGCGTTGAAGAGGTGGAGGGCTACACCTTC
v_gene: TRBV29-1
abundance: .
d_gene: .
j_gene: TRBJ1-2

CDR3aa: CASSFGAANYGYTF
CDR3nt: TGTGCCAGCAGCTTTGGAGCAGCCAACTATGGCTACACCTTC
v_gene: TRBV7-9
abundance: .
d_gene: .
j_gene: TRBJ1-2

CDR3aa: CATTANTGELFF
CDR3nt: TGTGCCACCACGGCGAACACCGGGGAGCTGTTTTTT
v_gene: TRBV24-1
abundance: once
d_gene: .
j_gene: TRBJ2-2

CDR3aa: CASRGRGSGELFF
CDR3nt: TGTGCCAGCAGGGGGAGGGGGAGCGGGGAGCTGTTTTTT
v_gene: TRBV2
abundance: .
d_gene: .
j_gene: TRBJ2-2

CDR3aa: CASSRTSGGPSYEQYF
CDR3nt: TGTGCCAGCTCAAGGACTAGCGGGGGACCCTCCTACGAGCAGTACTTC
v_gene: TRBV18
abundance: .
d_gene: TRBD2
j_gene: TRBJ2-7

CDR3aa: CASSLARTGNSPLHF
CDR3nt: TGTGCCAGTAGCTTGGCCCGGACAGGGAATTCACCCCTCCACTTT
v_gene: TRBV19
abundance: .
d_gene: TRBD1
j_gene: TRBJ1-6

CDR3aa: CASSATGRRPQHF
CDR3nt: TGTGCCAGTAGTGCGACAGGCCGGCGGCCCCAGCATTTT
v_gene: TRBV19
abundance: .
d_gene: .
j_gene: TRBJ1-5

CDR3aa: CASSFSAGDTDTQYF
CDR3nt: TGTGCCAGCAGCTTTTCAGCGGGGGACACAGATACGCAGTATTTT
v_gene: TRBV5-4
abundance: .
d_gene: TRBD2
j_gene: TRBJ2-3

CDR3aa: CASSEGDTQYF
CDR3nt: TGTGCCAGCAGTGAAGGTGATACGCAGTATTTT
v_gene: TRBV2
abundance: .
d_gene: .
j_gene: TRBJ2-3

CDR3aa: CASYGHLPQVLTEAFF
CDR3nt: TGTGCCAGCTATGGTCACCTCCCGCAGGTCCTCACTGAAGCTTTCTTT
v_gene: TRBV28
abundance: .
d_gene: .
j_gene: TRBJ1-1

CDR3aa: CASSSSSGLLGTQYF
CDR3nt: TGTGCCAGCAGCTCATCTAGCGGGCTACTTGGGACCCAGTACTTC
v_gene: TRBV3-1/TRBV3-2
abundance: .
d_gene: TRBD2
j_gene: TRBJ2-5

CDR3aa: CASPLLGSGTGLWGNYGYTF
CDR3nt: TGTGCAAGTCCCCTGCTTGGGAGCGGGACAGGTCTCTGGGGTAACTATGGCTACACCTTC
v_gene: TRBV12-2
abundance: .
d_gene: .
j_gene: TRBJ1-2

CDR3aa: CASSPGSTEAFF
CDR3nt: TGTGCCAGCAGTCCAGGATCCACTGAAGCTTTCTTT
v_gene: TRBV12-3/TRBV12-4
abundance: .
d_gene: .
j_gene: TRBJ1-1

CDR3aa: CATSDTGSNQPQHF
CDR3nt: TGTGCCACCAGTGACACAGGGAGCAATCAGCCCCAGCATTTT
v_gene: TRBV24-1
abundance: .
d_gene: .
j_gene: TRBJ1-5

CDR3aa: CAVLSGAYGYTF
CDR3nt: TGTGCCGTCTTAAGCGGGGCTTATGGCTACACCTTC
v_gene: TRBV27
abundance: once
d_gene: .
j_gene: TRBJ1-2

CDR3aa: CASSWYRDLGQYF
CDR3nt: TGTGCCAGCAGCTGGTACAGGGATCTGGGGCAGTACTTC
v_gene: TRBV5-6
abundance: once
d_gene: .
j_gene: TRBJ2-7

CDR3aa: CASSEEVQLGTDTQYF
CDR3nt: TGTGCCAGCAGTGAAGAGGTTCAGTTAGGCACAGATACGCAGTATTTT
v_gene: TRBV2
abundance: .
d_gene: .
j_gene: TRBJ2-3

CDR3aa: CASSPDPYEQYF
CDR3nt: TGTGCCAGCTCCCCCGACCCCTACGAGCAGTACTTC
v_gene: TRBV18
abundance: .
d_gene: .
j_gene: TRBJ2-7

CDR3aa: CASSPPETGNGYTF
CDR3nt: TGTGCCAGCTCACCACCGGAGACGGGAAACGGCTACACCTTC
v_gene: TRBV18
abundance: .
d_gene: .
j_gene: TRBJ1-2

CDR3aa: CSVGGQGQGTEAFF
CDR3nt: TGCAGCGTGGGAGGACAGGGTCAGGGCACTGAAGCTTTCTTT
v_gene: TRBV29-1
abundance: .
d_gene: TRBD1
j_gene: TRBJ1-1

CDR3aa: CASSYAGLDEQYF
CDR3nt: TGTGCCAGCAGTTACGCAGGGTTGGACGAGCAGTACTTC
v_gene: TRBV6-5
abundance: .
d_gene: .
j_gene: TRBJ2-7

CDR3aa: CASSLVQGGRTSTDTQYF
CDR3nt: TGTGCCAGCAGCTTAGTACAGGGAGGGAGGACTAGCACAGATACGCAGTATTTT
v_gene: TRBV7-9
abundance: once
d_gene: .
j_gene: TRBJ2-3

CDR3aa: CASSPTRTVVYF
CDR3nt: TGTGCCAGCAGCCCGACCCGGACTGTCGTGTACTTC
v_gene: TRBV6-6
abundance: few
d_gene: .
j_gene: TRBJ2-7

CDR3aa: CASSQEPSGGNTDTQYF
CDR3nt: TGCGCCAGCAGCCAAGAACCCAGCGGGGGGAACACAGATACGCAGTATTTT
v_gene: TRBV4-3
abundance: .
d_gene: TRBD2
j_gene: TRBJ2-3

CDR3aa: CAWSATLGSNEQFF
CDR3nt: TGTGCCTGGAGCGCGACGTTGGGCTCCAATGAGCAGTTCTTC
v_gene: TRBV30
abundance: .
d_gene: .
j_gene: TRBJ2-1

CDR3aa: CASSREAVGYTF
CDR3nt: TGTGCCAGCAGCAGGGAGGCGGTTGGCTACACCTTC
v_gene: TRBV5-4
abundance: .
d_gene: .
j_gene: TRBJ1-2

CDR3aa: CASSQFTKDLNSPLHF
CDR3nt: TGTGCCAGCAGCCAATTCACCAAGGACCTAAATTCACCCCTCCACTTT
v_gene: TRBV4-2
abundance: .
d_gene: .
j_gene: TRBJ1-6

CDR3aa: CASSRGTAYNSPLHF
CDR3nt: TGTGCCAGCAGCCGGGGGACAGCCTATAATTCACCCCTCCACTTT
v_gene: TRBV6-5
abundance: .
d_gene: TRBD1
j_gene: TRBJ1-6

CDR3aa: CASRGEGNTIYF
CDR3nt: TGTGCCAGCCGGGGTGAGGGAAACACCATATATTTT
v_gene: TRBV12-3/TRBV12-4
abundance: .
d_gene: .
j_gene: TRBJ1-3

CDR3aa: CASSIFGRNTEAFF
CDR3nt: TGTGCCAGTAGTATTTTCGGCAGGAACACTGAAGCTTTCTTT
v_gene: TRBV19
abundance: .
d_gene: .
j_gene: TRBJ1-1

CDR3aa: CASSQGTGGSTF
CDR3nt: TGTGCCAGCAGTCAAGGGACAGGGGGCAGCACCTTC
v_gene: TRBV27
abundance: .
d_gene: TRBD1
j_gene: TRBJ1-2

CDR3aa: CASSLGGVNTEAFF
CDR3nt: TGTGCCAGCAGCTTAGGCGGAGTGAACACTGAAGCTTTCTTT
v_gene: TRBV13
abundance: .
d_gene: .
j_gene: TRBJ1-1

CDR3aa: CASSEPTSGVTDTQYF
CDR3nt: TGTGCCAGCAGTGAGCCCACTAGCGGAGTCACAGATACGCAGTATTTT
v_gene: TRBV2
abundance: .
d_gene: TRBD2
j_gene: TRBJ2-3

CDR3aa: CASSASGGFFYEQYF
CDR3nt: TGTGCCAGCAGTGCATCAGGGGGTTTTTTCTACGAGCAGTACTTC
v_gene: TRBV28
abundance: .
d_gene: TRBD1
j_gene: TRBJ2-7

CDR3aa: CASSPPDRGQPQHF
CDR3nt: TGTGCCAGCTCACCGCCGGACAGGGGCCAGCCCCAGCATTTT
v_gene: TRBV18
abundance: once
d_gene: TRBD1
j_gene: TRBJ1-5

CDR3aa: CASSLNGFTGELFF
CDR3nt: TGTGCCAGCAGCTTGAACGGTTTCACCGGGGAGCTGTTTTTT
v_gene: TRBV5-4
abundance: .
d_gene: .
j_gene: TRBJ2-2

CDR3aa: CSVPWGTQYF
CDR3nt: TGCAGCGTCCCTTGGGGGACGCAGTATTTT
v_gene: TRBV29-1
abundance: .
d_gene: .
j_gene: TRBJ2-3

CDR3aa: CAWGRSANYGYTF
CDR3nt: TGTGCCTGGGGACGGTCCGCTAACTATGGCTACACCTTC
v_gene: TRBV30
abundance: .
d_gene: .
j_gene: TRBJ1-2

CDR3aa: CASGAATGALSSLHF
CDR3nt: TGTGCTAGTGGTGCGGCGACAGGGGCATTATCGTCCCTCCACTTT
v_gene: TRBV12-5
abundance: .
d_gene: TRBD1
j_gene: TRBJ1-6

CDR3aa: CASSLAAPRNTGELFF
CDR3nt: TGTGCCAGCAGCTTAGCCGCACCCCGAAACACCGGGGAGCTGTTTTTT
v_gene: TRBV11-3
abundance: .
d_gene: .
j_gene: TRBJ2-2

CDR3aa: CASSYSPSGHTDTQYF
CDR3nt: TGTGCCAGCAGTTACTCCCCTAGCGGGCACACAGATACGCAGTATTTT
v_gene: TRBV6-5
abundance: .
d_gene: TRBD2
j_gene: TRBJ2-3

CDR3aa: CASSSWTQNVLTF
CDR3nt: TGTGCCAGCAGCTCCTGGACCCAGAACGTCCTGACTTTC
v_gene: TRBV7-9
abundance: .
d_gene: .
j_gene: TRBJ2-6